This passage covers 20 T cell receptor beta chains from one sample sequenced in a study of T and B cells in COVID-19 patients. TRB was amplified from roughly 250-500 ng of blood genomic DNA. BIOMED2 TRB-A/B primer pools were used in multiplex TRB PCR. MiXCR was run by TCRdb on the multiplex PCR reads, yielding one entry per CDR3 protein. The table lists 7,000 to 10,000 distinct CDR3 sequences, roughly 30% of them singletons. Sequencing input: blood. The receptors shown here come from a human donor with active COVID-19.

Judged by abundance, this clonotype is medium-sized. The chain carries TRBV6-5 and TRBJ2-1, with D tentatively TRBD2 (6 bases). V was trimmed by 0 bases and J by 8 bases, leaving 8 bases between them. The CDR3 extends over 13 amino acids. Germline V gene lookup returns CDR1 MNHEY and CDR2 SVGAGI. The CDR3 spells CASSYSGEDEQFF. The CDR3 coding sequence is TGTGCCAGCAGTTACTCGGGGGAGGATGAGCAGTTCTTC.

This chain joins TRBV7-2 and TRBJ2-7, with 8 bases identical to TRBD2. This CDR3 region has 14 residues. Per the germline V gene, CDR1 is SGHTA and CDR2 is FQGNSA. With V trimmed by 5 bases and J by 2 bases, 5 bases remained unmatched. The CDR3 nucleotides read TGTGCCAGCAGCGACTCGGGGGGGCCCTACGAGCAGTACTTC. Translation: CASSDSGGPYEQYF.

By share of the sample, this clonotype is medium-sized. The chain links TRBV5-5 to TRBJ2-3; 12 positions agree with TRBD1. CDR1 and CDR2 (germline): SGHKS, YYEKEE (reference sequence). The CDR3 is 17 amino acids. J was trimmed by 5 bases and V by 1 base; bases with no gene match: 8. CDR3 sequence: CASSLPGTGGARDTQYF. The CDR3 coding sequence is TGTGCCAGCAGCTTGCCCGGGACAGGGGGCGCGAGAGATACGCAGTATTTT.

The V and J genes are TRBV27 and TRBJ1-1, with 8 bases matching TRBD1. This CDR3 comprises 13 residues. Trimming cost V 5 bases and J 4 bases; bases outside gene matches: 3. Germline V gene data show CDR1 as MNHEY and CDR2 as SMNVEV (reference sequence). DNA of the CDR3: TGTGCCAGCAGTCGTACAGGGGGCACTGAAGCTTTCTTT. It specifies CASSRTGGTEAFF.

The chain combines TRBV20-1 with TRBJ2-7; 8 positions agree with TRBD2. The germline gives CDR1 DFQATT, CDR2 SNEGSKA (reference sequence). V lost 6 bases to trimming and J lost 4 bases; unmatched junction nucleotides: 11. The CDR3 covers 14 residues. CDR3 DNA sequence: TGCAGTGCGCGGTCGGGGGGGCCGGGGTACGAGCAGTACGTC. Translated: CSARSGGPGYEQYV.

Of note for this clonotype: No DNA is shown, since the ends of the CDR3 on it are uncertain; the CDR3 is the one TCRdb lists. The chain links TRBV7-5 to TRBJ1-5; the tabulated D call, TRBD1, remains unverified against the DNA. TRBV7-5 counts as a pseudogene. The CDR3 is 17 amino acids long, termini counted. The CDR3 here is CISVSEVTGTLQQPQHF.

The sample holds one count of this clonotype. The V gene is TRBV6-5, the J gene TRBJ1-1, with 7 bases fitting TRBD1. Germline CDR1 reads MNHEY; CDR2 reads SVGAGI. Losses at the gene ends were 6 bases for V and 6 bases for J; bases not matched to a gene: 4. The CDR3 has 12 residues. The CDR3: CASRIGQAEAFF. CDR3 DNA: TGTGCCAGCAGAATTGGACAGGCTGAAGCTTTCTTT.

This clonotype occurred a few times. The junction does not match germline at one end; this may be a read error. V usage is TRBV6-5 and J usage is TRBJ2-3, with 8 bases lining up with TRBD2. This CDR3 is built from 19 residues. Germline CDR1 is MNHEY and CDR2 is SVGAGI. The CDR3 sequence is CASGYGGAGVGLPTDTQYF. Here the CDR3 DNA reads TGTGCCAGCGGTTACGGGGGAGCGGGGGTAGGCCTCCCCACAGATACGCAGTATTTT.

This clonotype was seen more than once but under ten times. V gene TRBV6-6 combines with J gene TRBJ1-2; 7 nucleotides match TRBD1. After removal of 11 bases from V and 0 bases from J, the junction contained 15 bases not matched to a gene. Germline CDR1 reads MNHNY; CDR2 reads SVGAGI (reference sequence). The CDR3 has 16 residues. The chain's CDR3 is CAAVSGTAKTNYGYTF. The CDR3 nucleotides read TGTGCCGCCGTCTCCGGGACAGCAAAAACTAACTATGGCTACACCTTC.

This clonotype was seen a few times. The V call is TRBV6-1, the J call TRBJ1-2; 8 bases line up with TRBD1. The CDR3 contains 18 residues. Germline V gives CDR1 MNHNS, CDR2 SASEGT. This CDR3 is CAKGGEVKGTGRYYGYTF. CDR3 nucleotide sequence: TGTGCTAAGGGGGGAGAAGTGAAAGGGACAGGTAGGTACTATGGCTACACCTTC.

In its sample, this clonotype is large. The rearrangement uses TRBV29-1 and TRBJ2-1; D unclear. V lost 3 bases and J lost 4, with 7 bases in between. The CDR3 totals 12 residues. Germline V gene sequence: CDR1 SQVTM, CDR2 ANQGSEA. CDR3 coding DNA: TGCAGCGTTGATGGGGTTTACAATGAGCAGTTCTTC. It encodes CSVDGVYNEQFF.

In this sample, this clonotype is medium-sized. This chain links TRBV6-6 with TRBJ1-2; no firm D call. Germline CDR1 reads MNHNY; CDR2 reads SVGAGI (reference sequence). The CDR3 has 15 residues. With 7 bases removed from V and 5 bases from J, the gap between germline ends came to 20 bases. Written as DNA, the CDR3 is TGTGCCAGCACCCGGCAAGTCAGGCAACTATATGGCTACACCTTC. This codes for CASTRQVRQLYGYTF.

The chain combines TRBV5-1 with TRBJ2-7; TRBD1 aligns across 8 bases. The CDR3 totals 15 residues. CDR1 is SGHRS and CDR2 is YFSETQ in the germline V gene. The J segment lost 5 bases and the V segment lost 5 bases, leaving 12 bases of the junction unmatched. The DNA of the CDR3 is TGCGCCAGCAGTCCAGCCGGGACAGGTTGGAACGAGCAGTACTTC. Amino acids: CASSPAGTGWNEQYF.

The CDR3 bases are TGTGCCAGCAGCCTCCCGGGACAGGGGGCGGGGTATGGCTACACCTTC. Translating gives CASSLPGQGAGYGYTF. The rearrangement joins TRBV5-6 to TRBJ1-2; 12 positions agree with TRBD1. The CDR3 extends over 16 amino acids. V shed 4 bases and J 5 bases; nucleotides not matched to a gene: 9. Per the germline V gene, CDR1 is SGHDT and CDR2 is YYEEEE.

A few counts support this clonotype. The chain links TRBV27 to TRBJ1-5, with no clear D. Trimming pared 3 bases from V and 2 bases from J, leaving 11 bases between. The CDR3 sequence is 15 residues long. The germline V gene has CDR1 MNHEY and CDR2 SMNVEV (reference sequence). The CDR3 nucleotides are TGTGCCAGCAGTTTGGTCCGGAACCGCAATCAGCCCCAGCATTTT. This sequence encodes CASSLVRNRNQPQHF.

V gene TRBV7-9 combines with J gene TRBJ2-7; 9 bases align to TRBD1. The V segment lost 1 base and the J segment 3 bases; nucleotides outside the gene matches: 7. The CDR3 loop spans 16 amino acids. Germline assignment: CDR1 SEHNR and CDR2 FQNEAQ (reference sequence). The CDR3 DNA reads TGTGCCAGCAGCTTAGGTAGGGGACAGGGTTACTACGAGCAGTACTTC. This encodes CASSLGRGQGYYEQYF. The variable domain in full, with the rest retrieved from reference TRBV7-9 and TRBJ2-7, is DTGVSQNPRHKITKRGQNVTFRCDPISEHNRLYWYRQTLGQGPEFLTYFQNEAQLEKSRLLSDRFSAERPKGSFSTLEIQRTEQGDSAMYLCASSLGRGQGYYEQYFGPGTRLTVT.

Regarding this clonotype: A much larger clone lies a single base off, so this may be a read error. The J gene is TRBJ2-1, the V gene TRBV5-4, with TRBD1 matching 7 bases. With V trimmed by 4 bases and J by 13 bases, 14 bases remained unmatched. Germline V lookup: CDR1 SGHNT, CDR2 YYREEE (reference sequence). This CDR3 is 14 amino acids long. The DNA of the CDR3 is TGTGCCAGCAGCCTAGGACAGGTGCAAGAGACCCAGTTCTTC. It translates to CASSLGQVQETQFF.

V is TRBV18 and J is TRBJ2-2; TRBD1 or TRBD2 may be the D gene (6 bases each). The V gene's germline CDR1 is KGHSH and CDR2 LQKENI. The CDR3 runs to 17 residues. V was cut by 3 bases and J by 1 base, with 15 bases left in between. The CDR3 spells CASSPGARGRNTGELFF. The CDR3, as DNA: TGTGCCAGCTCACCGGGGGCCCGGGGGAGGAACACCGGGGAGCTGTTTTTT.

This clonotype turned up a few times. The chain links TRBV7-9 to TRBJ2-1; the D gene is possibly TRBD1 (5 bases). Trimming cost V 0 bases and J 10 bases, with 13 bases left between them. This CDR3 has 14 residues. CDR1 is SEHNR, CDR2 FQNEAQ, per germline (reference sequence). CDR3 loop: CASSLAGQGWEQFF. CDR3 nucleotides: TGTGCCAGCAGCTTAGCTGGGCAGGGTTGGGAGCAGTTCTTC.

This clonotype was observed a single time. The CDR3 DNA is TGCGCCAGCAGCCAAGAGGGAGGGGTAGAGACCCAGTACTTC. It codes for CASSQEGGVETQYF. V usage is TRBV4-1 and J usage is TRBJ2-5; 7 bases fit TRBD2. The V gene end was trimmed by 0 bases and the J gene end by 4 bases; junction bases not matched to a gene: 2. CDR3 length equals 14 residues. CDR1 is MGHRA, CDR2 YSYEKL, per germline.